The 14 T cell receptor beta chains below come from one sample, sequenced in a study of T cells expressing NK-cell markers. After re-calling the 5' RACE reads, TCRdb lists one entry per CDR3 protein, DNA absent. The repertoire table contains roughly 170,000 distinct CDR3 sequences. The sample comprised blood T cells: a sorted CD56 or NKG2C T cell subset, CD4+ or CD8+ T cells, or bulk PBMC T cells (not recorded which). The receptors were gathered from a woman aged 18-69 years in good health.

V gene TRBV4-2 combines with J gene TRBJ2-7; TCRdb picks TRBD1, but there is no DNA to check that call. Germline V CDR1 and CDR2: LGHNA, YNFKEQ. The CDR3 loop spans 15 amino acids. The CDR3 is CASSPRGGLSYEQYF.

The V call is TRBV7-9, the J call TRBJ2-1; the D call of TRBD1 rests on TCRdb alone, since no DNA is present to check it. CDR3 length: 14 residues. From germline, CDR1 is SEHNR and CDR2 FQNEAQ (reference sequence). The CDR3 region is CASSNRDRYNEQFF.

The gene calls are TRBV5-1 and TRBJ2-1; TCRdb selects TRBD2, and the lack of DNA leaves this call unchecked. CDR1 is SGHRS, CDR2 YFSETQ, per germline. This CDR3 comprises 15 residues. CDR3 sequence: CASSFGTSGKNEQFF.

The chain is built from TRBV27 and TRBJ2-6. The germline V gene has CDR1 MNHEY and CDR2 SMNVEV (reference sequence). The CDR3 spans 18 residues. CDR3 sequence: CASSPNGFLFLGANVLTF.

The genes are TRBV20-1 and TRBJ1-1. Per germline, CDR1 DFQATT and CDR2 SNEGSKA (reference sequence). The CDR3 is 13 amino acids. This CDR3 is CSAKKGGYTEAFF.

The chain couples TRBV20-1 to TRBJ2-7; TCRdb returns TRBD2, unconfirmable since there is no DNA. CDR1 and CDR2 from the germline V gene are DFQATT and SNEGSKA (reference sequence). The CDR3 covers 14 residues. The chain's CDR3 is CSARTGLALHEQYF.

The rearrangement joins TRBV5-1 to TRBJ1-5; TCRdb calls TRBD1, which cannot be checked without DNA. The length of the CDR3 is 16 residues. Germline CDR1 is SGHRS and CDR2 is YFSETQ. CDR3 amino acids: CASSTHPGGNNQPQHF.

The chain carries TRBV12-3 or TRBV12-4 and TRBJ1-2. The CDR3 is 13 amino acids. This chain's CDR3 is CASTVDPGRGYTF.

The rearrangement links TRBV25-1 to TRBJ2-5; TCRdb's D gene call, TRBD1, goes unchecked for lack of DNA. This CDR3 is built from 14 residues. Germline V gene lookup returns CDR1 MGHDK and CDR2 SYGVNS. The CDR3 spells CASSSLDSQETQYF.

V and J are TRBV19 and TRBJ1-3; with no DNA, the TCRdb D assignment of TRBD1 cannot be verified. Germline V lookup: CDR1 LNHDA, CDR2 SQIVND (reference sequence). The CDR3 spans 14 residues. The CDR3: CASSRDTAQSTIYF.

V is TRBV6-6 and J is TRBJ2-7; with no DNA, the TCRdb D assignment of TRBD1 cannot be verified. Germline CDR1 MNHNY, CDR2 SVGAGI (reference sequence). This CDR3 is 13 amino acids long. CDR3 sequence: CASSQGASYEQYF.

The chain is built from TRBV20-1 and TRBJ2-1; TCRdb's D call of TRBD1 is untestable without DNA. CDR3 size: 15 residues. Germline lookup yields CDR1 DFQATT and CDR2 SNEGSKA (reference sequence). The CDR3 spells CSANRDRAFYNEQFF.

The gene calls are TRBV5-1 and TRBJ2-3; the D gene TCRdb calls, TRBD2, cannot be checked with no DNA. This CDR3 has 14 amino acids. Germline assignment: CDR1 SGHRS and CDR2 YFSETQ. The CDR3: CASSGTGGSITQYF.

J is TRBJ1-1 and V is TRBV30. The CDR3 has 13 amino acids. Germline-derived CDR1 and CDR2 are GTSNPN and SVGIG (reference sequence). The CDR3 is CAWSVQLNTEAFF.